Given below is one T cell receptor (beta chain) in context. Its antigen is still unknown. Clones were read by immunoSEQ multiplex PCR, and TCRdb kept only the in-frame ones, dropping some. This table holds about 45,000 clones, approximately 70% found once. Patients all relapsed after autologous stem cell transplantation, and there was variation in brentuximab vedotin exposure. Patients had relapsed/refractory classical Hodgkin lymphoma with complete response, partial response or progressive disease as best response. This sample was taken from a study of PD-1 blockade in classical Hodgkin lymphoma. Study summary: Each patient was given nivolumab 3 mg/kg through a vein every 2 weeks.

CDR1 and CDR2 (germline): GTSNPN, SVGIG (reference sequence). Trimming cost V 2 bases and J 1 base, with 11 bases left between them. CDR3 size: 14 residues. Study-wide results and limits: Newly diagnosed patients reportedly trailed healthy donors in baseline TCR diversity.

This chain connects TRBV30 to TRBJ1-1, with D possibly TRBD1 on 5 matching bases. The sample consisted of peripheral blood mononuclear cells (PBMCs), taken before the second cycle of nivolumab. The receptor was derived from a human donor with classical Hodgkin lymphoma. The CDR3 DNA reads as TGTGCCTGGAGTTCACCAGGGTCGAACACTGAAGCTTTCTTT. The encoded protein is CAWSSPGSNTEAFF.